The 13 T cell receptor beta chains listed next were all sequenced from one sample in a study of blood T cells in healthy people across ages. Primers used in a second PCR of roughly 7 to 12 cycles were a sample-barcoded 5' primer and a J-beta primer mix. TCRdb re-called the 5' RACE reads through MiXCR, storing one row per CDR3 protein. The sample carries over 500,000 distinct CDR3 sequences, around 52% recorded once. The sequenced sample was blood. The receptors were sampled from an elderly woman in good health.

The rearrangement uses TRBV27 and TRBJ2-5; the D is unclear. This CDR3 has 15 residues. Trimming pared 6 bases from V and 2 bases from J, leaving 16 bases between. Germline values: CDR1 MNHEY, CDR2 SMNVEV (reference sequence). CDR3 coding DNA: TGTGCCAGCAGCGCTGCTCTAGGCAATCAAGAGACCCAGTACTTC. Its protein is CASSAALGNQETQYF.

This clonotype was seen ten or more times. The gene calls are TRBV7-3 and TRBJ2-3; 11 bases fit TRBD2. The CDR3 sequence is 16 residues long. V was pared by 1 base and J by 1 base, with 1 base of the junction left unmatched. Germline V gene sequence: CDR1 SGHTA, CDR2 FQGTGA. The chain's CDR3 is CASSLIAGGRTDTQYF. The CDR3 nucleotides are TGTGCCAGCAGCTTAATAGCGGGAGGGCGCACAGATACGCAGTATTTT.

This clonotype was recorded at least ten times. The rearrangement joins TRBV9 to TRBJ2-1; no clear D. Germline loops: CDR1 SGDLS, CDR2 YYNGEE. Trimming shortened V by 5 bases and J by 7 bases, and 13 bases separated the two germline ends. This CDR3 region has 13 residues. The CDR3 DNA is TGTGCCAGCAGGTCGGGCAGATCTAATGAGCAGTTCTTC. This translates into CASRSGRSNEQFF.

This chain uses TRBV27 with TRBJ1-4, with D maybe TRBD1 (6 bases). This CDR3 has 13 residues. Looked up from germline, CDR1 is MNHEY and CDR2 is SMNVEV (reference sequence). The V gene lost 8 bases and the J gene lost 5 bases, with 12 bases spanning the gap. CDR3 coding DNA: TGTGCCAGCGGGGACAACGGCAATGAAAAACTGTTTTTT. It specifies CASGDNGNEKLFF.

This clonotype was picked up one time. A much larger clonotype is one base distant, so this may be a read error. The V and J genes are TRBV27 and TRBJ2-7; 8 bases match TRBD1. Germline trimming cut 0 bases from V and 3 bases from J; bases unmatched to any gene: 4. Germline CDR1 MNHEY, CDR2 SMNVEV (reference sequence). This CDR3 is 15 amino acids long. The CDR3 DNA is TGTGCCAGCAGTTTATCCCTCGGGACAGGCTACGAGCAGTACTTC. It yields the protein CASSLSLGTGYEQYF.

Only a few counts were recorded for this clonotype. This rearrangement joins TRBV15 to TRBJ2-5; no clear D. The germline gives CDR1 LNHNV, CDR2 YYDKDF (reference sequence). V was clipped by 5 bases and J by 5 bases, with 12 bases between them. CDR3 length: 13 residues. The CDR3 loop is CATSRTIRETQYF. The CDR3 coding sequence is TGTGCCACCAGCCGTACAATTAGGGAGACCCAGTACTTC.

The CDR3 DNA is TGTGCCAGCAGCTTAGGGCTAGCATCAGCAGATACGCAGTATTTT. It yields the protein CASSLGLASADTQYF. V gene TRBV7-9 combines with J gene TRBJ2-3; maybe TRBD2 (5 bases). The CDR3 is made up of 15 amino acids. The germline V gene has CDR1 SEHNR and CDR2 FQNEAQ (reference sequence). V dropped 1 base and J dropped 4 bases, with 12 bases sitting between them. The whole variable domain, filled in from reference TRBV7-9 and TRBJ2-3, reads DTGVSQNPRHKITKRGQNVTFRCDPISEHNRLYWYRQTLGQGPEFLTYFQNEAQLEKSRLLSDRFSAERPKGSFSTLEIQRTEQGDSAMYLCASSLGLASADTQYFGPGTRLTVL.

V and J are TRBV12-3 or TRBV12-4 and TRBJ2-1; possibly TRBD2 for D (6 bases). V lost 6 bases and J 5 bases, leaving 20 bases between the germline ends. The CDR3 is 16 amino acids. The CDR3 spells CASSTYGTGGNNEQFF. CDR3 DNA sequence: TGTGCCAGCAGCACATACGGGACTGGCGGAAACAATGAGCAGTTCTTC.

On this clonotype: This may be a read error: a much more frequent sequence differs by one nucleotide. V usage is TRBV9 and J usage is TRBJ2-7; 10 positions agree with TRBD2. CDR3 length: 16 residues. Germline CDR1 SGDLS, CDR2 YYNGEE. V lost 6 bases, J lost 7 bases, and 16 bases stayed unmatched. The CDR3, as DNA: TGTGCCAGCACCGGACGCCCTAGCGGGAGCTACAATGAGCAGTACTTC. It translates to CASTGRPSGSYNEQYF. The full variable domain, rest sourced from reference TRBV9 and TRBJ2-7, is DSGVTQTPKHLITATGQRVTLRCSPRSGDLSVYWYQQSLDQGLQFLIQYYNGEERAKGNILERFSAQQFPDLHSELNLSSLELGDSALYFCASTGRPSGSYNEQYFGPGTRLTVT.

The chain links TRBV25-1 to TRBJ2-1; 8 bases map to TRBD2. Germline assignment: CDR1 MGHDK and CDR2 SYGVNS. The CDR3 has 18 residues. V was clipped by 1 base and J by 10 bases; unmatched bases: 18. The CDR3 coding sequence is TGTGCCAGCAGTGAATTCCGCGAAGGACTAGCCCTAGCTGAGGAGCAGTTCTTC. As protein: CASSEFREGLALAEEQFF.

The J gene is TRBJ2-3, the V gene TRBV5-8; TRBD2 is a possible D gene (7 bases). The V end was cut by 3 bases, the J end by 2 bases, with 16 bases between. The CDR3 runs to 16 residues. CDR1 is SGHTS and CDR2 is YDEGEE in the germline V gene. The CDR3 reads CASSSGRGHHTDTQYF. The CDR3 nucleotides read TGTGCCAGCAGCTCGGGGAGGGGACACCACACAGATACGCAGTATTTT.

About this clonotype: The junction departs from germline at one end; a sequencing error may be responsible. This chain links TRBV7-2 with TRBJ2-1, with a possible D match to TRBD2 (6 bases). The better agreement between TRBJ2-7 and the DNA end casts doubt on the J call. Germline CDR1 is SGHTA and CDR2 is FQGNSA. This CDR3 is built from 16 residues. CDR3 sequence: CAGSLAAPLPYNEQYF. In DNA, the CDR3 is TGTGCCGGCAGCTTAGCGGCCCCCTTACCCTACAATGAGCAGTACTTC.

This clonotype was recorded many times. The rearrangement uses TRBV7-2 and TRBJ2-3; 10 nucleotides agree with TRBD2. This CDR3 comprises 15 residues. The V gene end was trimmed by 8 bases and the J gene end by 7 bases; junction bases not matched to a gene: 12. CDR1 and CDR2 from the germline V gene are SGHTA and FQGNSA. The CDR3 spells CASHPSGGSPYTQYF. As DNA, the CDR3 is TGTGCCAGCCATCCTAGCGGGGGATCCCCCTATACGCAGTATTTT.